This T cell receptor (beta chain) was documented in a study of technical replicates of blood from a few donors. The protocol was immunoSEQ multiplex PCR, while the TCRdb copy is restricted to in-frame clones and leaves out a portion. The sample lists tens of thousands of clones, around 94% occurring once. Trimming cost V 4 bases and J 9 bases; bases outside gene matches: 4. This CDR3 is 12 amino acids long. Germline V CDR1 and CDR2: SGHDT, YYEEEE. The sequenced material came from T cells isolated from PBMCs. The chain couples TRBV5-6 to TRBJ1-2; TRBD1 matches 9 bases. The TCR sequence derives from a human donor in good health. CDR3 residues: CASSLGTGRYTF. The DNA of the CDR3 is TGTGCCAGCAGCCTTGGGACAGGGCGCTACACCTTC.